A selection of T cell receptor beta chains follows, all from one sample in a study of CXCR3-negative and CXCR3-positive naive CD8 T cells. TCRdb re-called the 5' RACE reads and shows each CDR3 protein once, DNA omitted. This sample's table reports about 43,000 distinct CDR3 sequences. The sample taken for sequencing was memory CD8+ T cells from blood. All receptors derive from a human donor in good health. Some clones in this sample may be carry-over from other donors' samples. Each CDR3 is given with its conserved first and last residue. Size tells how often a clone was seen (once, few, many) or the class of an expanded clone, and some rows leave it out.

v_gene	abundance	j_gene	CDR3aa
TRBV28	NA	TRBJ2-2	CASSTRDSNTRELFF
TRBV20-1	NA	TRBJ2-1	CSASTPGNEQFF
TRBV9	NA	TRBJ1-1	CASSVKTGVGNTEAFF
TRBV5-1	NA	TRBJ1-1	CASRGWGADTEAFF
TRBV6-4	NA	TRBJ2-3	CASSGTSGGGTDTQYF
TRBV7-7	NA	TRBJ2-2	CASSPMDSDTGELFF
TRBV3-1	NA	TRBJ2-1	CASSQGLPSSYNEQFF
TRBV27	medium-sized	TRBJ2-7	CASRPLTGGNEQYF
TRBV15	NA	TRBJ2-3	CATSRVLPPGTSSYTQYF
TRBV28	NA	TRBJ2-3	CASSLDRVEVDTQYF
TRBV12-3/TRBV12-4	NA	TRBJ2-7	CASSLFGQGWYEQYF
TRBV29-1	NA	TRBJ2-2	CSVEGSGELFF
TRBV12-3/TRBV12-4	NA	TRBJ2-4	CASSPSGGAVIDIQYF
TRBV4-3	NA	TRBJ2-5	CASSQRLAGARETQYF
TRBV4-2	NA	TRBJ2-3	CASSQDRGLDTQYF
TRBV6-6	NA	TRBJ2-5	CASSYSPYGTGLAGELRETQYF
TRBV7-9	NA	TRBJ1-2	CASSFMGYGYTF
TRBV7-8	medium-sized	TRBJ2-1	CASSKGPGQPYNEQFF
TRBV20-1	NA	TRBJ2-1	CSAQTSGATNEQFF
TRBV4-3	NA	TRBJ1-2	CASSQDRAGYGYTF
TRBV4-2	medium-sized	TRBJ2-5	CASSQDWETQYF
TRBV29-1	NA	TRBJ2-1	CSVVPEQGRDEQLF
TRBV4-3	NA	TRBJ2-1	CASSQESLGSYNEQFF
TRBV6-4	NA	TRBJ1-6	CASSDRDNSPLHF